The entry below describes one T cell receptor beta chain. Its antigen remains unidentified. Assay: immunoSEQ multiplex PCR; the TCRdb copy retains only in-frame clones and omits some. The data show about 81,000 clones, roughly 90% seen once. The sample comes from a study of T cell responses to AZD1222 COVID-19 vaccine. The analysis combined second doses at about 4 or about 12 weeks. Germline values: CDR1 SGHTA, CDR2 FQGNSA. This CDR3 region has 15 residues. V lost 5 bases and J lost 3, with 14 bases in between. Study results and caveats: Clonal diversity was possibly underestimated; the donors were predominantly white British and more often female.

This sequence joins TRBV7-2 and TRBJ1-3, with D possibly being TRBD1 (5 bases). This sequence originates from an adult who received the AZD1222 COVID-19 vaccine. Sequences were derived from peripheral blood, sampled 28 days after the second AZD1222 dose. CDR3: CASSRSGGSGNTIYF. CDR3 nucleotide sequence: TGTGCCAGCAGCAGGTCCGGGGGGAGTGGAAACACCATATATTTT.